A selection of T cell receptor beta chains follows, all from one sample in a study of blood T cell repertoires in COVID-19. Data came from immunoSEQ multiplex PCR; TCRdb stores just in-frame clones and leaves some out. The data hold hundreds of thousands of clones, with 88% observed a single time. The sequencing sample was made of peripheral blood. These receptors originate from a man aged 35 to 55 with acute or convalescent COVID-19. CDR3s include the opening cysteine and the closing phenylalanine or tryptophan. A D gene is named only where the DNA matches it firmly. Not all rows give a size; the values are once, few, many and, for expanded clones, a class.

j_gene: TRBJ2-3; len: 17; d_gene: TRBD2; v_gene: TRBV5-6; abundance: .; CDR3nt: TGTGCCAGCAGCGCCCCCGGCCAGCGGGGGGCCACAGATACGCAGTATTTT; CDR3aa: CASSAPGQRGATDTQYF
j_gene: TRBJ2-5; len: 16; d_gene: TRBD2; v_gene: TRBV6-2/TRBV6-3; abundance: .; CDR3nt: TGTGCCAGCAGTTACTGGGGGGAGGGGCCCAGGAAGACCCAGTACTTC; CDR3aa: CASSYWGEGPRKTQYF
j_gene: TRBJ2-7; len: 13; d_gene: TRBD2; v_gene: TRBV6-5; abundance: few; CDR3nt: TGTGCCAGCCAGAGCGGGAGGATCAACGAGCAGTACTTC; CDR3aa: CASQSGRINEQYF
j_gene: TRBJ2-7; len: 14; d_gene: .; v_gene: TRBV6-5; abundance: few; CDR3nt: TGTGCCAGCAGTAGTGGCGTCGGGTCACGCGAGCAGTACTTC; CDR3aa: CASSSGVGSREQYF
j_gene: TRBJ1-2; len: 15; d_gene: .; v_gene: TRBV24-1; abundance: few; CDR3nt: TGTGCCACCAGTGATGTAGGGACTGATCTCTATGGCTACACCTTC; CDR3aa: CATSDVGTDLYGYTF
j_gene: TRBJ2-3; len: 11; d_gene: .; v_gene: TRBV29-1; abundance: .; CDR3nt: TGCAGCGTCGACAACACAGATACGCAGTATTTT; CDR3aa: CSVDNTDTQYF
j_gene: TRBJ1-5; len: 15; d_gene: TRBD1; v_gene: TRBV28; abundance: .; CDR3nt: TGTGCCAGCAGCCCAGACAGGGCATTCCATCAGCCCCAGCATTTT; CDR3aa: CASSPDRAFHQPQHF
j_gene: TRBJ1-2; len: 13; d_gene: .; v_gene: TRBV11-2; abundance: .; CDR3nt: TGTGCCAGCAGCGACGGGACTTTTGAGGGCTACACCTTC; CDR3aa: CASSDGTFEGYTF
j_gene: TRBJ1-1; len: 14; d_gene: .; v_gene: TRBV21-1; abundance: .; CDR3nt: TGTGCCAGCAGCACAAGCGACTCGAACACTGAAGCTTTCTTT; CDR3aa: CASSTSDSNTEAFF
j_gene: TRBJ1-2; len: 13; d_gene: .; v_gene: TRBV5-4; abundance: .; CDR3nt: TGTGCCAGCAGCTCCGACAGTCGTTTTGGCTACACCTTC; CDR3aa: CASSSDSRFGYTF
j_gene: TRBJ2-3; len: 16; d_gene: .; v_gene: TRBV28; abundance: few; CDR3nt: TGTGCCAGCAGTTCCAGACTTAAAACGAACACAGATACGCAGTATTTT; CDR3aa: CASSSRLKTNTDTQYF
j_gene: TRBJ2-7; len: 14; d_gene: TRBD2; v_gene: TRBV7-6; abundance: .; CDR3nt: TGTGCCAGCAGCAGGACTAGCGATACCTACGAGCAGTACTTC; CDR3aa: CASSRTSDTYEQYF